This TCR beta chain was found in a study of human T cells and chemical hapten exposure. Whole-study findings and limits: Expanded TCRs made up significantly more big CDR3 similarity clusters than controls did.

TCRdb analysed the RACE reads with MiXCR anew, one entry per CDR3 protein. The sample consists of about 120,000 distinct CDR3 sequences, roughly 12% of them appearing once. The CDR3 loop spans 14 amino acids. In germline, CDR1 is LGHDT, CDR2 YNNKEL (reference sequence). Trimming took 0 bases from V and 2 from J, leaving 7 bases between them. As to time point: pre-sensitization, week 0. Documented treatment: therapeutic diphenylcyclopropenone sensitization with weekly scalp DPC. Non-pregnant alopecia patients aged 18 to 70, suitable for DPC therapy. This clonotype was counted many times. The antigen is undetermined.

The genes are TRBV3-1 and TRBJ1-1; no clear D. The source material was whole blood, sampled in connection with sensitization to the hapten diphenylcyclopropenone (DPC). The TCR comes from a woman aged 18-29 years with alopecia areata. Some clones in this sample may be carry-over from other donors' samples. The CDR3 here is CASSQDDRNTEAFF. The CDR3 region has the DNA TGTGCCAGCAGCCAAGATGACCGTAACACTGAAGCTTTCTTT.